The source of this TCR beta chain is a study of T cells in narcolepsy (dated by TCRdb to 2016 to 2019). In terms of the full investigation: Patients with narcolepsy type 1 or type 2 (NT1, NT2) were enrolled in the study together with healthy control donors. Autoreactive T cells targeting hypocretin neuron self-antigens (hypocretin, TRIB2) were sought in narcolepsy patients, and TCR Vbeta sequencing was used to track clonotypes in blood and CSF. Results and caveats for the whole study, not just this receptor: Numbers of sequenced blood memory CD4+ clonotypes were comparable, with averages of around 39,000 in patients and 33,354 in controls. Autoreactive clonotypes were reported to be detected serially in the blood of the same patients and of different patients, but not in the blood of healthy controls. No sequences matching autoreactive T cell clones were contained in some blood memory CD4+ repertoires from patients and controls. HCRT-specific and TRIB2-specific autoreactive clonotypes were highlighted in plots that compared CD4+ T cell clonotypes in CSF versus blood from the same patient.

The library relied on the immunoSEQ multiplex PCR assay. Entries here come from immuneACCESS through TCRdb and include only in-frame sequences with V and J called. Some clones fail to appear in such tables; in the studies checked, an unresolved V gene covers under half of the shortfall, and the cause of the remainder is unknown. Here the sample has tens of thousands of clones; about 85% occur a single time. The ten largest make up approximately 1.1% of the sample. Comment on this clone: Its recognized antigen is unknown. No base-level quality is on record; no much larger clone is a single base apart.

Memory CD4+ T cells were sorted ex vivo from peripheral blood of narcolepsy patients and healthy controls for TCR Vbeta sequencing. The receptor's source is a human donor in good health. The source material was memory (CD45RA-) CD4+ T cells from blood. Read against the paper, the sample's cell subset or site label means: memory T cells sorted ex vivo from peripheral blood.

The nucleotide sequence is given as TGCAGCGTTGCCCTAGCGGGGACCGGGGAGCTGTTTTTT. Translated, it reads CSVALAGTGELFF. The chain employs TRBV29-1 and TRBJ2-2; the central 9 bases match TRBD2. From the germline V gene, CDR1 is SQVTM and CDR2 is ANQGSEA. Counted from cysteine to phenylalanine, this CDR3 has 13 amino acids. Only the CDR3 region is kept as DNA, spanning 39 bases read in frame from base 1. Trimming takes 4 bases off V and 5 bases off J; junction bases not matched to a gene: 2.